This passage covers 4 T cell receptor beta chains from one sample sequenced in a study of identical twins. TCRdb reanalysed the 5' RACE reads using MiXCR and keeps one entry per CDR3 protein. The sample records more than 400,000 distinct CDR3 sequences, 13% to 15% being singletons. These data are also associated with another study on yellow fever vaccine responses in identical twins.

Sequencing used CD4+ T cells sorted from blood. The receptors stem from a woman aged 18-29 years in good health.

The V call is TRBV28, the J call TRBJ2-5, with TRBD2 matching 10 bases. Per germline, CDR1 MDHEN and CDR2 SYDVKM. Trimming removed 5 bases from V and 0 bases from J; junction bases left unmatched: 3. This CDR3 is 15 amino acids long. CDR3 amino acids: CASSGLAVDQETQYF. The CDR3 region has the DNA TGTGCCAGCAGTGGACTAGCGGTAGACCAAGAGACCCAGTACTTC.

This clonotype was detected only a few times. The CDR3 here is CASSPGTSDYEQYF. The CDR3 region has the DNA TGTGCCAGCTCACCCGGGACTAGCGACTACGAGCAGTACTTC. This rearrangement joins TRBV18 to TRBJ2-7; TRBD2 agrees at 10 bases. V was pared by 3 bases and J by 3 bases, with 2 bases of the junction left unmatched. Germline V lookup: CDR1 KGHSH, CDR2 LQKENI. This CDR3 comprises 14 residues. Combining the CDR3 with reference TRBV18 and TRBJ2-7 gives the whole variable domain NAGVMQNPRHLVRRRGQEARLRCSPMKGHSHVYWYRQLPEEGLKFMVYLQKENIIDESGMPKERFSAEFPKEGPSILRIQQVVRGDSAAYFCASSPGTSDYEQYFGPGTRLTVT.

The V gene is TRBV7-9, the J gene TRBJ2-3, with a weak D call TRBD2 (6 bases). The CDR3 consists of 16 residues. With 3 bases removed from V and 0 bases from J, the gap between germline ends came to 13 bases. Germline V CDR1 and CDR2: SEHNR, FQNEAQ (reference sequence). CDR3 protein: CASSLGGIPSTDTQYF. The CDR3 coding sequence is TGTGCCAGCAGCTTGGGCGGGATACCTAGCACAGATACGCAGTATTTT.

The chain has TRBV28 and TRBJ2-5, with 10 bases matching TRBD1. This CDR3 region has 16 residues. V was clipped by 5 bases and J by 2 bases; unmatched bases: 8. The V gene's germline CDR1 is MDHEN and CDR2 SYDVKM. CDR3 DNA: TGTGCCAGCAGTCCCCTTGGGACAGGGGCTCAAGAGACCCAGTACTTC. Amino acid sequence: CASSPLGTGAQETQYF.